A selection of T cell receptor beta chains follows, all from one sample in a study of a mutant IDH1 vaccine in newly diagnosed glioma. The data were produced by immunoSEQ multiplex PCR, yet TCRdb's version contains in-frame clones alone and is incomplete. Of 50,000 to 70,000 clones in the sample, 60% to 75% were seen once. No cognate antigen is known for these TCRs. The sequenced sample was PBMCs, obtained from a glioma patient whose treatment included an IDH1 peptide vaccine. The receptor source for this set is a man in his fifties or sixties with glioma. The CDR3 runs from the conserved cysteine through the conserved F or W. D genes are given only for firm matches. Only some rows state a clone size, as once, few, many or a class for expanded clones.

>TRBD1|TRBJ1-2|TRBV27|NA
CASRTGGAGYYGYTF
TGTGCCAGCCGGACAGGGGGCGCGGGTTACTATGGCTACACCTTC
>NA|TRBJ2-2|TRBV7-9|NA
CASSLTEGAGELFF
TGTGCCAGCAGCTTAACCGAAGGGGCCGGGGAGCTGTTTTTT
>NA|TRBJ1-1|TRBV9|NA
CASSVVSGNTEAFF
TGTGCCAGCAGCGTAGTTTCGGGAAACACTGAAGCTTTCTTT
>NA|TRBJ1-5|TRBV11-2|NA
CASSLGTGNQPQHF
TGTGCCAGCAGCTTAGGAACAGGGAATCAGCCCCAGCATTTT
>TRBD1|TRBJ2-2|TRBV4-1|NA
CASSQPDRETGELFF
TGCGCCAGCAGCCAACCTGACAGGGAGACCGGGGAGCTGTTTTTT
>NA|TRBJ2-1|TRBV5-4|NA
CASRLQLDPTNEQFF
TGTGCCAGCAGGCTACAGCTGGACCCGACCAATGAGCAGTTCTTC
>NA|TRBJ1-2|TRBV6-5|NA
CASSYLTGGYGYTF
TGTGCCAGCAGTTACCTGACCGGGGGCTATGGCTACACCTTC
>NA|TRBJ1-1|TRBV5-1|once
CASSPMGPLNTEAFF
TGCGCCAGCAGCCCCATGGGACCGCTGAACACTGAAGCTTTCTTT
>NA|TRBJ1-5|TRBV5-5|NA
CASSLRWGGGQPQHF
TGTGCCAGCAGCTTGAGGTGGGGGGGCGGACAGCCCCAGCATTTT
>NA|TRBJ2-1|TRBV5-4|NA
CASSLGGRGYNEQFF
TGTGCCAGCAGCTTGGGGGGCAGGGGCTACAATGAGCAGTTCTTC
>TRBD2|TRBJ2-1|TRBV4-3|NA
CASSRRSGAGNEQFF
TGCGCCAGCAGCCGGCGGAGCGGGGCCGGCAATGAGCAGTTCTTC
>NA|TRBJ2-7|TRBV2|NA
CASTQGEGALSYEQYF
TGTGCCAGCACCCAAGGGGAGGGGGCTTTATCCTACGAGCAGTACTTC